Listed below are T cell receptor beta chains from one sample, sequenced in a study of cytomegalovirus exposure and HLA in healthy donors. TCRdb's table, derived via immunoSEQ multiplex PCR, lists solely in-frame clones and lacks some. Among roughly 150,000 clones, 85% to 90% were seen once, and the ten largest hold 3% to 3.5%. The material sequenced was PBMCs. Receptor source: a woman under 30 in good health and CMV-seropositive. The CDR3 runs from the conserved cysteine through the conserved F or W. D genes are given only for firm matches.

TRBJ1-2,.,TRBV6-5,CASSYSTVYGYTF,TGTGCCAGCAGTTACTCGACTGTATATGGCTACACCTTC
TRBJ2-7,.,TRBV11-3,CASSLAYASTHEQYF,TGTGCCAGCAGCTTAGCCTATGCATCCACCCACGAGCAGTACTTC
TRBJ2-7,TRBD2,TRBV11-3,CASSLGLASFEQYF,TGTGCCAGCAGCTTAGGACTAGCGTCCTTTGAGCAGTACTTC
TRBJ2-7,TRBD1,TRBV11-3,CASSSGTGFHEQYF,TGTGCCAGCAGTTCCGGGACAGGGTTCCACGAGCAGTACTTC
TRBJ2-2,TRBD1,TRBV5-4,CASSPGTGWTGELFF,TGTGCCAGCAGCCCCGGGACAGGGTGGACCGGGGAGCTGTTTTTT
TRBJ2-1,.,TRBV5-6,CASSPPGEIEQFF,TGTGCCAGCAGCCCGCCGGGAGAAATAGAGCAGTTCTTC
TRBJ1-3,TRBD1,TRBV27,CASSPGTASGNTIYF,TGTGCCAGCAGCCCCGGGACAGCGTCTGGAAACACCATATATTTT
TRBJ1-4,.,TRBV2,CASSEQVGIPGEKLFF,TGTGCCAGCAGTGAACAGGTCGGGATTCCTGGGGAAAAACTGTTTTTT
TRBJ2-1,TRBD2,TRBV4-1,CASSQGLAGVNEQFF,TGCGCCAGCAGCCAAGGGCTAGCGGGAGTCAATGAGCAGTTCTTC
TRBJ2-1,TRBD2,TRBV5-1,CASSLTGTSGYNEQFF,TGCGCCAGCAGCTTAACCGGGACTAGCGGCTACAATGAGCAGTTCTTC